These 32 T cell receptor beta chains originate from one sample sequenced in a study of prognosis after radiotherapy for stage I lung cancer. The TCR beta CDR3 region was amplified from genomic DNA, with two rounds of multiplex PCR being used for the amplification. Primers were specific to each TRBV and TRBJ gene in first-round PCR. MiXCR, applied by TCRdb to the multiplex PCR reads, yields one record per CDR3 protein. This table holds about 13,000 distinct CDR3 sequences, about 43% found once. This material consisted of PBMCs, taken before or after stereotactic body radiation therapy (not recorded which). Every receptor here comes from a donor at least 50 years old with non-small cell lung cancer.

Comments on this clonotype: This may be a read error, as it is one base from a much larger clone. The CDR3 region is CASRRPSGVYSEHFF. The CDR3 bases are TGTGCCAGCAGACGCCCTAGCGGTGTGTACAGTGAGCATTTCTTC. The V and J genes are TRBV6-1 and TRBJ2-1, with 7 bases identical to TRBD2. The CDR3 covers 15 residues. CDR1 MNHNS and CDR2 SASEGT come from the germline V gene.

About this clonotype itself: It may be a read error: a sequence one base away is much more abundant. This chain connects TRBV5-6 to TRBJ1-5; D uncertain. Trimming removed 2 bases at V and 4 bases at J, with 13 bases between. This CDR3 spans 15 amino acids. CDR1 and CDR2 from the germline V gene are SGHDT and YYEEEE. CDR3 loop: CASSLSVTPNQPQHF. Here the CDR3 DNA reads TGTGCCAGCAGCTTAAGTGTGACCCCAAATCAGCCCCAGCATTTT.

Ten or more counts support this clonotype. The genes are TRBV9 and TRBJ2-5, with D possibly TRBD2 on 6 matching bases. Germline V CDR1 and CDR2: SGDLS, YYNGEE. The V gene lost 2 bases and the J gene lost 5 bases, with 13 bases spanning the gap. CDR3 length: 14 amino acids. The CDR3, as DNA: TGTGCCAGCAGCGTTGGGCCGGGGGAGGAGACCCAGTACTTC. Amino acids: CASSVGPGEETQYF.

The chain joins TRBV28 to TRBJ2-1, with no clear D. V was pared by 5 bases and J by 3 bases, with 23 bases between. The CDR3 has 18 amino acids. Germline V lookup: CDR1 MDHEN, CDR2 SYDVKM. The CDR3 DNA reads TGTGCCAGCAGTCCCTACAAGTCTACTAACTATGGCTACAATGAGCAGTTCTTC. Its protein is CASSPYKSTNYGYNEQFF.

This CDR3 reads CASSSDSIVSGSAGELFF. CDR3 DNA: TGTGCCAGCAGTTCCGATTCGATCGTTAGCGGAAGTGCCGGGGAGCTGTTTTTT. The V gene is TRBV27, the J gene TRBJ2-2; D perhaps matches TRBD2 (6 bases). CDR1 and CDR2 (germline): MNHEY, SMNVEV (reference sequence). The CDR3 covers 18 residues. V lost 4 bases, J lost 6 bases, and 24 bases lay in between.

Regarding this clonotype: With a far larger clone one base away, a read error is the likely cause. This rearrangement joins TRBV6-8 to TRBJ2-7, with D hard to call. The CDR3 covers 12 residues. Germline values: CDR1 MNHGY, CDR2 SAAAGT. The CDR3 region has the DNA TGTACCAGCAGTAACCACCTTTACGAGCAGTACTTC. Its translation: CTSSNHLYEQYF.

V is TRBV7-3 and J is TRBJ1-2; D remains ambiguous. The CDR3 loop spans 14 amino acids. Trimming cost V 2 bases and J 2 bases, with 9 bases left between them. CDR1 is SGHTA, CDR2 FQGTGA, per germline. The CDR3 loop reads CASSLVSGNYGYTF. The CDR3 nucleotides read TGTGCCAGCAGCTTAGTTTCAGGAAACTATGGCTACACCTTC. Variable domain in full (rest from reference TRBV7-3 and TRBJ1-2): GAGVSQTPSNKVTEKGKYVELRCDPISGHTALYWYRQSLGQGPEFLIYFQGTGAADDSGLPNDRFFAVRPEGSVSTLKIQRTERGDSAVYLCASSLVSGNYGYTFGSGTRLTVV.

For this clonotype: At one end the junction does not follow the germline gene, possibly because of a read error. The chain carries TRBV4-1 and TRBJ2-3, with TRBD2 identical over 10 bases. There are 15 residues in the CDR3. Germline V gives CDR1 MGHRA, CDR2 YSYEKL. The CDR3 DNA reads as TGCTCCAGCAGCCCGACTAGCGGGAGCACAGATACGCAGTATTTT. Translation: CSSSPTSGSTDTQYF.

This clonotype showed up many times. The chain joins TRBV4-2 to TRBJ2-2; 9 nucleotides agree with TRBD1. The trim removed 0 bases at V and 3 bases at J, leaving 2 bases unmatched. The CDR3 runs 16 residues. CDR1 and CDR2 (germline): LGHNA, YNFKEQ. CDR3 protein: CASSQDGTGYTGELFF. Here the CDR3 DNA reads TGTGCCAGCAGCCAAGATGGGACAGGGTACACCGGGGAGCTGTTTTTT.

In the case of this clonotype: A much bigger clone sits one base away, suggesting this may be a read error. This chain uses TRBV7-3 with TRBJ2-5, with TRBD1 matching 8 bases. The CDR3 runs 15 residues. CDR1 and CDR2 from the germline V gene are SGHTA and FQGTGA. The CDR3 DNA reads as TGTGCCAGCAGCCCTGAACCAGGGGGCGTCGAGACCCATTACTTC. This gives the protein CASSPEPGGVETHYF.

V usage is TRBV7-3 and J usage is TRBJ2-7; D not certain. CDR1 is SGHTA and CDR2 is FQGTGA in the germline V gene. The CDR3 contains 14 residues. Trimming pared 7 bases from V and 3 bases from J, leaving 16 bases between. The CDR3 nucleotides are TGTGCCAGCACCCGCCTTTCAGGAGACTACGAGCAGTACTTC. Encoded protein: CASTRLSGDYEQYF.

The gene calls are TRBV2 and TRBJ2-7; 9 bases line up with TRBD2. The CDR3 is made up of 15 amino acids. The ends lost 4 bases at V and 3 bases at J; junction bases unmatched: 7. Germline CDR1 is SNHLY and CDR2 is FYNNEI. The CDR3 protein is CASSGRTSDDYEQYF. The CDR3 bases are TGTGCCAGCAGTGGTCGGACTAGCGACGACTACGAGCAGTACTTC. Full variable domain (missing parts from reference TRBV2 and TRBJ2-7): EPEVTQTPSHQVTQMGQEVILRCVPISNHLYFYWYRQILGQKVEFLVSFYNNEISEKSEIFDDQFSVERPDGSNFTLKIRSTKLEDSAMYFCASSGRTSDDYEQYFGPGTRLTVT.

This sequence joins TRBV9 and TRBJ2-1; TRBD2 matches 8 bases. Looked up from germline, CDR1 is SGDLS and CDR2 is YYNGEE. V trimming: 6 bases; J trimming: 8 bases; junction bases outside the gene matches: 10. The CDR3 covers 14 residues. The CDR3 protein is CASNSGLEVYEQFF. CDR3 bases: TGTGCCAGCAATTCGGGACTAGAGGTTTATGAGCAGTTCTTC.

This clonotype was recorded many times. The V and J genes are TRBV20-1 and TRBJ2-3, with D possibly TRBD1 on 6 matching bases. This CDR3 region has 14 residues. Germline lookup yields CDR1 DFQATT and CDR2 SNEGSKA (reference sequence). The ends were cut back, 5 bases at V and 1 base at J, with 13 bases in the middle. CDR3 loop: CSAADSGRTDTQYF. CDR3 in DNA: TGCAGTGCTGCGGACAGCGGACGCACAGATACGCAGTATTTT.

In this sample, this clonotype turned up once. Being one base from a much bigger clone, this may be a read error. This sequence joins TRBV10-2 and TRBJ2-3; possible D gene TRBD2, 5 bases. The germline CDR1 and CDR2 sequences are WSHSY and SAAADI. The CDR3 is 13 residues long. CDR3 nucleotide sequence: TGCGCCAGCAGAACATCTAGCACATATACGCAGTATTTT. It is translated as CASRTSSTYTQYF.

This clonotype has ten or more counts. This chain joins TRBV11-3 and TRBJ2-2; D ambiguous. The CDR3 totals 13 residues. CDR1 and CDR2 (germline): SGHNT, YENEEA. Trimming cost V 2 bases and J 7 bases, with 8 bases left between them. The CDR3 is CASSLFRNGELFF. The CDR3, as DNA: TGTGCCAGCAGCTTATTCCGTAACGGGGAGCTGTTTTTT.

The V and J genes are TRBV6-1 and TRBJ1-3; no clear D. V lost 8 bases to trimming and J lost 0 bases, with 11 bases between them. Germline loops: CDR1 MNHNS, CDR2 SASEGT. The CDR3 has 14 residues. CDR3 coding DNA: TGTGCCAGCGCGGACCTGAGCTCTGGAAACACCATATATTTT. This gives the protein CASADLSSGNTIYF.

With respect to this clonotype: A read error is the likely source, as a far larger clone sits one nucleotide away. The rearrangement uses TRBV6-2 or TRBV6-3 and TRBJ1-3, with TRBD1 identical over 10 bases. Germline V lookup: CDR1 MNHEY, CDR2 SVGEGT. This CDR3 has 16 residues. V shed 7 bases and J 8 bases; nucleotides not matched to a gene: 14. The CDR3 DNA is TGTGCCAGCAATGAAGCGTCGGGACAGGGGTTGTACACCATATATTTT. Amino acid sequence: CASNEASGQGLYTIYF.

Details on this clonotype: It differs at one base from a far larger clone, so likely a read error. This rearrangement joins TRBV6-4 to TRBJ1-2; D remains ambiguous. Germline CDR1 and CDR2: MRHNA and SNTAGT. The CDR3 sequence is 15 residues long. This CDR3 is CASSPYKSTKYGYTF. CDR3 DNA: TGTGCCAGCAGTCCCTACAAGTCTACTAAATATGGCTACACCTTC.

The chain links TRBV24-1 to TRBJ2-3; the D is unclear. The germline V gene has CDR1 KGHDR and CDR2 SFDVKD. The CDR3 consists of 14 residues. V was shortened by 6 bases and J by 5 bases, with 14 bases between the two germline ends. The CDR3 sequence: CATSRGDVGDTQYF. CDR3 in DNA: TGTGCCACCAGTCGAGGAGACGTGGGAGATACGCAGTATTTT.

The chain couples TRBV6-1 to TRBJ2-1, with TRBD2 as a possible D gene (6 bases). This CDR3 is 17 amino acids long. CDR1 and CDR2 from the germline V gene are MNHNS and SASEGT. V lost 5 bases, J lost 6 bases, and 23 bases lay in between. The CDR3 reads CASSPLGGLGRCNEQFF. The CDR3 DNA follows: TGTGCCAGCAGTCCCCTGGGGGGACTGGGGCGATGCAATGAGCAGTTCTTC.

Concerning this clonotype itself: One base separates it from a far larger clone, so it is likely a read error. The rearrangement joins TRBV10-3 to TRBJ2-4; D is possibly TRBD1 (6 bases). The CDR3 is made up of 12 amino acids. The V gene's germline CDR1 is ENHRY and CDR2 SYGVKD. CDR3 loop: CAISQAGTWEFF. CDR3 coding DNA: TGTGCCATCAGTCAAGCCGGGACATGGGAGTTCTTC.

This clonotype was recorded many times. V is TRBV24-1 and J is TRBJ2-3; TRBD2 agrees at 13 bases. V lost 3 bases and J lost 3; bases outside the gene matches: 2. Germline CDR1 reads KGHDR; CDR2 reads SFDVKD. The CDR3 extends over 16 amino acids. CDR3 region: CATSDGLAGATDTQYF. CDR3 nucleotides: TGTGCCACCAGTGATGGACTAGCGGGAGCGACAGATACGCAGTATTTT.

This clonotype was seen repeatedly, ten times or more. The J gene is TRBJ2-3, the V gene TRBV2; TRBD2 aligns across 9 bases. The J segment lost 4 bases and the V segment lost 7 bases, leaving 3 bases of the junction unmatched. Germline-derived CDR1 and CDR2 are SNHLY and FYNNEI. CDR3 size: 13 residues. As DNA, the CDR3 is TGTGCCAGCAATCAGCGGGGGGCAGATACGCAGTATTTT. As protein: CASNQRGADTQYF.

The chain couples TRBV12-5 to TRBJ2-2; no reliable D call. Trimming took off 1 base at V and 9 bases at J, with 6 bases between the two ends. Germline CDR1 is LGHNT and CDR2 is FRNRAP. The CDR3 is 12 residues long. The CDR3: CASGLEVWELFF. The CDR3 DNA reads TGTGCTAGTGGTTTGGAAGTCTGGGAGCTGTTTTTT.

This clonotype was observed once. This chain connects TRBV4-3 to TRBJ1-2; 8 bases align to TRBD1. Germline-derived CDR1 and CDR2 are LGHNA and YSLEER. The CDR3 has 15 amino acids. The V gene end was trimmed by 0 bases and the J gene end by 7 bases; junction bases not matched to a gene: 7. CDR3 bases: TGCGCCAGCAGCCAAGAGGGGACAGGCCCGTTTGGCTACACCTTC. The encoded protein is CASSQEGTGPFGYTF.

The CDR3, as DNA: TGCGCCAGCAGTTTCGCTTCGGAAATGTACTTC. This codes for CASSFASEMYF. The chain links TRBV10-2 to TRBJ2-7; D gene uncertain. CDR3 length: 11 amino acids. V shed 5 bases and J shed 12 bases, with 14 bases lying between them. The germline V gene encodes CDR1 WSHSY and CDR2 SAAADI.

Comments on this clonotype: This is likely an artifact of a read error, given a far larger clone one base away. The chain is built from TRBV6-1 and TRBJ1-2, with 9 bases fitting TRBD1. This CDR3 has 14 residues. Germline V gene lookup returns CDR1 MNHNS and CDR2 SASEGT. V lost 7 bases and J lost 6; bases outside the gene matches: 9. CDR3: CASIPRDRVNGYTF. Written as DNA, the CDR3 is TGTGCCAGCATCCCCCGGGACAGGGTAAATGGCTACACCTTC.

Ten or more counts support this clonotype. The chain carries TRBV2 and TRBJ1-1, with D tentatively TRBD1 (6 bases). V was cut by 6 bases and J by 5 bases, with 19 bases left in between. Germline V gives CDR1 SNHLY, CDR2 FYNNEI. This CDR3 is 15 amino acids long. Here the CDR3 reads CASRSRGGQRTEAFF. CDR3 bases: TGTGCCAGCAGATCAAGGGGGGGACAACGAACTGAAGCTTTCTTT.

This clonotype was seen ten or more times. V gene TRBV12-5 combines with J gene TRBJ1-2; D gene unclear. The CDR3 has 12 residues. V was pared by 2 bases and J by 6 bases, with 7 bases between. CDR1 LGHNT and CDR2 FRNRAP come from the germline V gene. CDR3 sequence (DNA): TGTGCTAGTGGTTTGCCCCAGGATGGCTACACCTTC. It translates to CASGLPQDGYTF. The entire variable domain, with the rest obtained from reference TRBV12-5 and TRBJ1-2, is as follows: DARVTQTPRHKVTEMGQEVTMRCQPILGHNTVFWYRQTMMQGLELLAYFRNRAPLDDSGMPKDRFSAEMPDATLATLKIQPSEPRDSAVYFCASGLPQDGYTFGSGTRLTVV.

The chain links TRBV20-1 to TRBJ2-6; D gene unclear. Looked up from germline, CDR1 is DFQATT and CDR2 is SNEGSKA (reference sequence). This CDR3 has 13 residues. The ends were cut back, 5 bases at V and 1 base at J, with 6 bases in the middle. CDR3 sequence reads: CSALGSGANVLTF. The DNA for the CDR3 is TGCAGTGCTCTAGGATCTGGGGCCAACGTCCTGACTTTC.

J is TRBJ1-5 and V is TRBV24-1; D remains ambiguous. CDR1 is KGHDR and CDR2 is SFDVKD in the germline V gene. The CDR3 consists of 14 residues. V shed 4 bases and J shed 3 bases, with 9 bases lying between them. This CDR3 reads CATSDPRANQPQHF. CDR3 nucleotides: TGTGCCACCAGTGACCCCCGGGCCAATCAGCCCCAGCATTTT.